This TCR beta chain was profiled in a study of CD8 T cells in ankylosing spondylitis (dated by TCRdb to 2017 to 2019). With regard to the full study: The study profiled T cell receptor beta repertoires in healthy donors and ankylosing spondylitis patients to find disease-linked TCR variants. The full study cohort was made up of 25 ankylosing spondylitis patients and 108 healthy donors. Peripheral blood was sampled, and synovial fluid was also collected from ankylosing spondylitis patients.

This clonotype was observed a few times. Its target antigen remains unknown. No base quality values were provided; no much bigger clone lies one nucleotide off. Synovial fluid samples were paired with blood samples taken from the same ankylosing spondylitis patients. The germline ends are 20 bases apart after V is trimmed by 5 bases and J by 4 bases. From the cysteine through the phenylalanine, the CDR3 covers 16 amino acids. Only CDR3 DNA remains: 48 bases, in frame from the first base. Looking up the germline V gene yields CDR1 MDHEN and CDR2 SYDVKM. Sequencing took place on an Illumina HiSeq 2500. Quantitative 5'-RACE with molecular barcodes was used to prepare TCR beta libraries. The authors' analysis ran thus. A new computational method based on a probabilistic model of VDJ rearrangement was used to identify disease-linked TCR variants. TCRdb redid the processing of the public reads, applying fastp at Q25 and MiXCR, and retained in-frame beta chains. Rows with one shared CDR3 protein collapse into an entry with the most common genes and DNA. Here the V and J calls rest on TCRdb's processing, not on the authors' analysis. The sample profile shows over 130,000 distinct CDR3 sequences; roughly 44% of them were found once. The ten top clones hold 15% of the sample.

What the study reported, not specific to this receptor: The disease-linked clones were reported as significantly enriched in matched synovial fluid samples from ankylosing spondylitis patients. The disease-linked clones had a CD8+ phenotype and were found at relatively low frequencies in peripheral blood. Some of the motif variants had been reported before in the synovial fluid and blood of reactive arthritis patients, a finding that suggests common disease-initiation mechanisms. Blood from ankylosing spondylitis patients appeared to be characterized by a TCR beta motif made up of about 8 highly homologous amino acid variants.

The chain is assembled from TRBV28 and TRBJ1-1; the D gene remains uncertain. This TCR derives from a male donor with ankylosing spondylitis. Material for sequencing was synovial fluid, either unsorted or a sorted T cell fraction (not recorded which). The DNA sequence is given as TGTGCCAGCAGTCACGGGGAGGTCGCCGGGAGCACTGAAGCTTTCTTT. It translates to CASSHGEVAGSTEAFF.